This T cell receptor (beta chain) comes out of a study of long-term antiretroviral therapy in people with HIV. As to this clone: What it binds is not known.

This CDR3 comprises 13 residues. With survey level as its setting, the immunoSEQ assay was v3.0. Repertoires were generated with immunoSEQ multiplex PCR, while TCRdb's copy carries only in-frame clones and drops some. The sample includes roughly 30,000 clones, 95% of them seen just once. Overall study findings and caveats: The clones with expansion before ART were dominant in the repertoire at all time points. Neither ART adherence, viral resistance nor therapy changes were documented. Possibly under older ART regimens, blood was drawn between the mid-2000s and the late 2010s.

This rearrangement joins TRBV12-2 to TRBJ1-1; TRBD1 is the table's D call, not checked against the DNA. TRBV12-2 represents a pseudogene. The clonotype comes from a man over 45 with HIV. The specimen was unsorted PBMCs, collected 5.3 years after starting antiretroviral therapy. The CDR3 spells CASRLEGVAEAFF. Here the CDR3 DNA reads TGTGCAAGTCGCTTAGAGGGGGTGGCTGAAGCTTTCTTT.